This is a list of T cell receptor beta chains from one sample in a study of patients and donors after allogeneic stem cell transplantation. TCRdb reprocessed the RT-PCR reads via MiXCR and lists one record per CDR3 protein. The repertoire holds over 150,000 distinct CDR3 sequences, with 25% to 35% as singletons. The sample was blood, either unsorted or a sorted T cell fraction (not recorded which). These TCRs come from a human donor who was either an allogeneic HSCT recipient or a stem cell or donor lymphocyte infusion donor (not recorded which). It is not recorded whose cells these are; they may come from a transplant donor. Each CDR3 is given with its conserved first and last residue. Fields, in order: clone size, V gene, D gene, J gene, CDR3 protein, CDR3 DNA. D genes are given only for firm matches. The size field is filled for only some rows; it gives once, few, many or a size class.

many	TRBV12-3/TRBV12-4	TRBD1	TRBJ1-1	CASRRQGPPRTEAFF	TGTGCCAGCAGACGACAGGGGCCCCCGCGGACTGAAGCTTTCTTT
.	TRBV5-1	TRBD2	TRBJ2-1	CASSYGLAGVGEQFF	TGCGCCAGCAGCTACGGACTAGCGGGAGTTGGTGAGCAGTTCTTC
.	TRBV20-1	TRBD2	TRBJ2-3	CSARDVGTSGTDTQYF	TGCAGTGCTAGAGATGTAGGGACTAGCGGGACCGATACGCAGTATTTT
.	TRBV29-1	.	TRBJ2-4	CSVQQGYIQYF	TGCAGCGTCCAACAGGGTTACATTCAGTACTTC
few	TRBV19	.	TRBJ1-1	CASSYRRQVLNTEAFF	TGTGCCAGTAGTTACCGTAGACAAGTCCTGAACACTGAAGCTTTCTTT
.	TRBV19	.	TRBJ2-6	CASRHTGGANVLTF	TGTGCCAGTAGGCACACGGGTGGGGCCAACGTCCTGACTTTC
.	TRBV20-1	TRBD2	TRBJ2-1	CSARGLAGLLSYNEQFF	TGCAGTGCTAGAGGCCTAGCGGGCCTCCTGTCCTACAATGAGCAGTTCTTC
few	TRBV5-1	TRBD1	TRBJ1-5	CASSLDPTGVNNQPQHF	TGCGCCAGCAGCTTGGACCCTACAGGGGTGAACAATCAGCCCCAGCATTTT
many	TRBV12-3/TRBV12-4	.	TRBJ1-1	CASSPEWTEAFF	TGTGCCAGCAGTCCAGAATGGACTGAAGCTTTCTTT
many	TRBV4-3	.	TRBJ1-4	CASSQIVLNEKLFF	TGCGCCAGCAGCCAAATCGTCCTAAATGAAAAACTGTTTTTT
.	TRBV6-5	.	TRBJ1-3	CASSYTGSSGNTIYF	TGTGCCAGCAGTTACACAGGCAGCTCTGGAAACACCATATATTTT
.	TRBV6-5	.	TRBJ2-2	CASSYSTVYNGELFF	TGTGCCAGCAGTTACTCTACAGTGTATAACGGGGAGCTGTTTTTT
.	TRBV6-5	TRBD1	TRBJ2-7	CASRPDRATYEQYF	TGTGCCAGCAGGCCGGACAGGGCCACCTACGAGCAGTACTTC
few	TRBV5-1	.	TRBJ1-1	CASSFAGTEAFF	TGCGCCAGCAGCTTTGCGGGGACTGAAGCTTTCTTT
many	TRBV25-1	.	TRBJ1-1	CASTGTWDGEAFF	TGTGCCAGCACCGGAACCTGGGACGGGGAAGCTTTCTTT
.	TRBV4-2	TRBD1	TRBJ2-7	CASSPRDRESYEQYF	TGTGCCAGCAGCCCTAGGGACAGGGAATCCTACGAGCAGTACTTC
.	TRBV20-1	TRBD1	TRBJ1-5	CSASDRVQPQHF	TGCAGTGCTAGTGACAGGGTTCAGCCCCAGCATTTT
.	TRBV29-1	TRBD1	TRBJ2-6	CSATGGAGANVLTF	TGCAGCGCCACAGGGGGCGCTGGGGCCAACGTCCTGACTTTC
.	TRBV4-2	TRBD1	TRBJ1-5	CASSQTGGRNQPQHF	TGTGCCAGCAGCCAGACAGGGGGCCGGAATCAGCCCCAGCATTTT
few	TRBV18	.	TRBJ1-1	CASTNQDQAVDTEAFF	TGTGCCAGCACCAACCAAGACCAGGCGGTTGACACTGAAGCTTTCTTT
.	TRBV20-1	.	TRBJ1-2	CSAVRGDNYGYTF	TGCAGTGCTGTTAGGGGGGACAACTATGGCTACACCTTC
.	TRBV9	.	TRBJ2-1	CASPVSWYQANYNEQFF	TGTGCCAGCCCGGTGAGTTGGTATCAAGCAAACTACAATGAGCAGTTCTTC
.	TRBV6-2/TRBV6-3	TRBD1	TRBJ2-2	CASNNRQGNTGELFF	TGTGCCAGCAACAATCGACAGGGGAACACCGGGGAGCTGTTTTTT
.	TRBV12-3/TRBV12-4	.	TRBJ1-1	CASSSTGPLGLTEAFF	TGTGCCAGCAGTTCGACAGGTCCCCTTGGGCTCACTGAAGCTTTCTTT
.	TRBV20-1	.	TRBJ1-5	CSARTTTWQPQHF	TGCAGTGCTAGAACTACGACATGGCAGCCCCAGCATTTT
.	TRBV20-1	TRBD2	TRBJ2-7	CSAAGTSGEQYF	TGCAGTGCGGCCGGGACTAGCGGGGAGCAGTACTTC
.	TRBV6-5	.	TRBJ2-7	CASSWDGTYEQYF	TGTGCCAGCAGCTGGGACGGAACCTACGAGCAGTACTTC
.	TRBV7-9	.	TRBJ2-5	CASSFRVGETQYF	TGTGCCAGCAGCTTTCGTGTTGGGGAGACCCAGTACTTC